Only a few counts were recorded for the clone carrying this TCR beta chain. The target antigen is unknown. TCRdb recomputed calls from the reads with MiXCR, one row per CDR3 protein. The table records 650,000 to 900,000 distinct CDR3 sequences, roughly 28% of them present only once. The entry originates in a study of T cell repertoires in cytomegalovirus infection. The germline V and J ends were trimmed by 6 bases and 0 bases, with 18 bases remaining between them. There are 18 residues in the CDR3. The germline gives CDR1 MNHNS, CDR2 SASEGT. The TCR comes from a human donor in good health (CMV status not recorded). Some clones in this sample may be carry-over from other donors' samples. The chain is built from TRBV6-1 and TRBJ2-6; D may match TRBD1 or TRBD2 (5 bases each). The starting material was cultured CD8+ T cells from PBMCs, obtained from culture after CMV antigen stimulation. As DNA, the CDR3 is TGTGCCAGCAGGAATCCCCGGGACCTCCGCTCTGGGGCCAACGTCCTGACTTTC. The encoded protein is CASRNPRDLRSGANVLTF.